Presented here are 24 T cell receptor beta chains from one specimen sequenced in a study of cytomegalovirus exposure and HLA in healthy donors. In the PCR, 60 Vbeta and 13 Jbeta primers were used. Sequencing was performed with immunoSEQ multiplex PCR; in TCRdb, only in-frame clones are kept and a portion is missing. Among about 180,000 clones listed, roughly 79% were seen once. The sample taken for sequencing was PBMCs. These receptors were taken from a male donor in good health and CMV-seronegative.

V is TRBV7-3 and J is TRBJ2-6; TRBD2 might be the D (5 bases). V dropped 5 bases and J dropped 4 bases, with 12 bases sitting between them. The CDR3 extends over 15 amino acids. In germline, CDR1 is SGHTA, CDR2 FQGTGA. The CDR3 reads CASSSLAGGANVLTF. CDR3 DNA: TGTGCCAGCAGCAGCCTGGCGGGCGGGGCCAACGTCCTGACTTTC.

This clone was observed a few times. The CDR3 sequence is CASSYTGVNTEAFF. CDR3 DNA sequence: TGTGCCAGCAGTTACACAGGGGTGAACACTGAAGCTTTCTTT. The genes are TRBV2 and TRBJ1-1; 7 positions agree with TRBD1. The V gene's germline CDR1 is SNHLY and CDR2 FYNNEI. The trim removed 5 bases at V and 0 bases at J, leaving 3 bases unmatched. The CDR3 covers 14 residues.

The chain uses TRBV29-1 and TRBJ1-5; D remains ambiguous. CDR1 SQVTM and CDR2 ANQGSEA come from the germline V gene. The CDR3 is 12 amino acids. Between the trimmed V and J ends, which lost 4 bases and 7 bases, there was a span of 11 bases. CDR3 protein: CSVGERGQPQHF. CDR3 DNA sequence: TGCAGCGTTGGGGAGAGAGGGCAGCCCCAGCATTTT.

Only a few counts were recorded for this clone. V is TRBV6-5 and J is TRBJ2-7, with D possibly matching TRBD1 (5 bases). Germline-derived CDR1 and CDR2 are MNHEY and SVGAGI. CDR3 length equals 14 residues. Deletions cut 6 bases from V and 2 bases from J, with 14 bases between. The DNA for the CDR3 is TGTGCCAGCAGCTTTACAGGTCTTACCTACGAGCAGTACTTC. Its translation is CASSFTGLTYEQYF.

The rearrangement uses TRBV12-5 and TRBJ2-5; D call uncertain. Trimming took 2 bases from V and 0 from J, leaving 4 bases between them. The CDR3 spans 13 residues. In germline, CDR1 is LGHNT, CDR2 FRNRAP. CDR3 in DNA: TGTGCTAGTGGTTTGCTTCACCAAGAGACCCAGTACTTC. Translated: CASGLLHQETQYF.

The J gene is TRBJ2-5, the V gene TRBV18; 11 bases match TRBD2. CDR3 length equals 16 residues. Germline CDR1 reads KGHSH; CDR2 reads LQKENI. The ends lost 2 bases at V and 6 bases at J; junction bases unmatched: 8. CDR3 region: CASSPTTSGIYKTQYF. The CDR3, as DNA: TGTGCCAGCTCACCAACGACTAGCGGGATCTATAAGACCCAGTACTTC. Supplemented by reference TRBV18 and TRBJ2-5, the full variable domain reads NAGVMQNPRHLVRRRGQEARLRCSPMKGHSHVYWYRQLPEEGLKFMVYLQKENIIDESGMPKERFSAEFPKEGPSILRIQQVVRGDSAAYFCASSPTTSGIYKTQYFGPGTRLLVL.

V is TRBV7-7 and J is TRBJ2-1; 11 positions agree with TRBD2. Germline V lookup: CDR1 SSHAT, CDR2 FNYEAQ (reference sequence). The V and J ends lost 5 bases and 4 bases, in that order; junction bases with no gene match: 4. The CDR3 contains 15 residues. CDR3 coding DNA: TGTGCCAGCAGCCAAGGGACTAGCGGTTACAATGAGCAGTTCTTC. It yields the protein CASSQGTSGYNEQFF.

The chain recombines TRBV7-3 with TRBJ2-3; 8 bases fit TRBD1. The V and J ends lost 5 bases and 2 bases, in that order; junction bases with no gene match: 9. The germline gives CDR1 SGHTA, CDR2 FQGTGA. CDR3 length equals 16 residues. CDR3 sequence: CASSLGQGGVTDTQYF. The DNA for the CDR3 is TGTGCCAGCAGCCTAGGACAGGGAGGCGTCACAGATACGCAGTATTTT.

The chain is built from TRBV21-1 and TRBJ2-3; the table gives TRBD2 as D, unverified against the DNA. TRBV21-1 is a documented pseudogene. The CDR3 covers 16 residues. CDR3 in DNA: TGTGCCAGCAGCCAACGGGGGCTAGCGGGGCCAGATACGCAGTATTTT. As protein: CASSQRGLAGPDTQYF.

The DNA for the CDR3 is TGTGCCAGCAGCTCGCACAGGGTAAAAAACACTGAAGCTTTCTTT. Amino acids: CASSSHRVKNTEAFF. V usage is TRBV5-8 and J usage is TRBJ1-1, with a tentative D call TRBD1 (6 bases). Germline V gene lookup returns CDR1 SGHTS and CDR2 YDEGEE. V was shortened by 3 bases and J by 2 bases, with 14 bases between the two germline ends. This CDR3 has 15 amino acids.

The chain links TRBV30 to TRBJ2-7; D unresolved. The length of the CDR3 is 13 residues. Germline V CDR1 and CDR2: GTSNPN, SVGIG (reference sequence). The V gene lost 1 base and the J gene lost 2 bases, with 9 bases spanning the gap. CDR3 sequence (DNA): TGTGCCTGGAGTGCCGGGTCTCCCTACGAGCAGTACTTC. Its protein product is CAWSAGSPYEQYF.

CDR3 amino acids: CASSLEAGSTDTQYF. CDR3 nucleotides: TGCGCCAGCAGCTTGGAAGCGGGGAGCACAGATACGCAGTATTTT. V is TRBV5-1 and J is TRBJ2-3, with TRBD2 matching 7 bases. Looked up from germline, CDR1 is SGHRS and CDR2 is YFSETQ. The CDR3 spans 15 residues. V dropped 0 bases and J dropped 0; count of bases not matched to a gene: 1.

The rearrangement joins TRBV28 to TRBJ1-4; 10 bases match TRBD1. This CDR3 is 12 amino acids long. CDR1 and CDR2 from the germline V gene are MDHEN and SYDVKM. Unmatched junction bases numbered 3, after V lost 10 bases and J lost 7 bases. CDR3 region: CATGTGVEKLFF. The CDR3 DNA reads as TGTGCCACCGGGACAGGGGTTGAAAAACTGTTTTTT.

The CDR3 coding sequence is TGCGCCAGCAGCTTGTTCGAGGCGAATCAGCCCCAGCATTTT. Encoded protein: CASSLFEANQPQHF. This chain uses TRBV5-1 with TRBJ1-5; D is undetermined. Per germline, CDR1 SGHRS and CDR2 YFSETQ. The V end lost 1 base, the J end lost 4 bases, and 9 bases lay between the germline ends. The CDR3 has 14 amino acids.

This rearrangement joins TRBV30 to TRBJ1-5; weak D call: TRBD1 (5 bases). Germline V gene data show CDR1 as GTSNPN and CDR2 as SVGIG (reference sequence). The CDR3 is 13 amino acids. Trimming removed 5 bases at V and 2 bases at J, with 10 bases between. In nucleotides, the CDR3 is TGTGCCTGGGCCGGAGGGGGCAATCAGCCCCAGCATTTT. Amino acids: CAWAGGGNQPQHF.

This chain links TRBV28 with TRBJ1-5, with 7 bases identical to TRBD1. CDR3 length: 17 residues. V gave up 5 bases and J gave up 9 bases; unmatched junction bases: 19. Looked up from germline, CDR1 is MDHEN and CDR2 is SYDVKM. Here the CDR3 reads CASSTPLGGQVQGPQHF. CDR3 coding DNA: TGTGCCAGCAGTACCCCTTTGGGTGGACAGGTTCAGGGGCCCCAGCATTTT.

V usage is TRBV30 and J usage is TRBJ1-1; no definite D call. The CDR3 extends over 11 amino acids. Germline CDR1 is GTSNPN and CDR2 is SVGIG (reference sequence). The V and J ends lost 1 base and 3 bases respectively, with 3 bases between them. In DNA form, the CDR3 reads TGTGCCTGGAGTGCTTACACTGAAGCTTTCTTT. Translating it yields CAWSAYTEAFF. Full variable domain (rest looked up from reference TRBV30 and TRBJ1-1): SQTIHQWPATLVQPVGSPLSLECTVEGTSNPNLYWYRQAAGRGLQLLFYSVGIGQISSEVPQNLSASRPQDRQFILSSKKLLLSDSGFYLCAWSAYTEAFFGQGTRLTVV.

CDR3 protein: CASAPGLAGGDTQYF. DNA of the CDR3: TGTGCTAGTGCCCCCGGGCTAGCGGGGGGGGATACGCAGTATTTT. V gene TRBV12-5 combines with J gene TRBJ2-3; TRBD2 matches at 12 bases. The CDR3 runs 15 residues. CDR1 and CDR2 (germline): LGHNT, FRNRAP. The V gene end was trimmed by 7 bases and the J gene end by 6 bases; junction bases not matched to a gene: 8. The variable domain in full, completed from reference TRBV12-5 and TRBJ2-3, reads DARVTQTPRHKVTEMGQEVTMRCQPILGHNTVFWYRQTMMQGLELLAYFRNRAPLDDSGMPKDRFSAEMPDATLATLKIQPSEPRDSAVYFCASAPGLAGGDTQYFGPGTRLTVL.

The genes are TRBV15 and TRBJ2-5, with 9 bases matching TRBD2. The CDR3 runs to 15 residues. Trimming took 8 bases from V and 5 from J; bases not matched to a gene: 12. Germline assignment: CDR1 LNHNV and CDR2 YYDKDF (reference sequence). This CDR3 is CATVGTSGGRETQYF. The CDR3, as DNA: TGTGCCACCGTGGGAACAAGCGGGGGGCGTGAGACCCAGTACTTC.

The rearrangement links TRBV28 to TRBJ1-1; 8 nucleotides align to TRBD1. This CDR3 is built from 14 residues. V was clipped by 6 bases and J by 6 bases; unmatched bases: 9. The germline V gene encodes CDR1 MDHEN and CDR2 SYDVKM. This chain's CDR3 is CASSLTQGVAEAFF. In DNA form, the CDR3 reads TGTGCCAGCAGCTTAACACAGGGGGTGGCTGAAGCTTTCTTT.

The V gene is TRBV5-1, the J gene TRBJ2-1; TRBD2 aligns across 7 bases. The CDR3 length is 15 residues. The junction had 4 bases not matched to a gene; V was cut back by 1 base and J by 3 bases. Germline CDR1 reads SGHRS; CDR2 reads YFSETQ. DNA of the CDR3: TGCGCCAGCAGCTTGTTCGCTAGCGGCTACAATGAGCAGTTCTTC. Residues: CASSLFASGYNEQFF.

The chain combines TRBV5-4 with TRBJ2-3, with D perhaps matching TRBD1 (5 bases). V was clipped by 3 bases and J by 4 bases, with 27 bases between them. The germline CDR1 and CDR2 sequences are SGHNT and YYREEE (reference sequence). This CDR3 contains 19 residues. The chain's CDR3 is CASSSSPHTIQGRADTQYF. The DNA of the CDR3 is TGTGCCAGCAGCTCCTCCCCCCACACGATCCAGGGCCGGGCAGATACGCAGTATTTT.

The chain has TRBV29-1 and TRBJ1-2; D possibly corresponds to TRBD1 (5 bases). CDR1 and CDR2 (germline): SQVTM, ANQGSEA. Trimming shortened V by 4 bases and J by 4 bases, and 13 bases separated the two germline ends. The length of the CDR3 is 13 residues. The CDR3 region has the DNA TGCAGCGTTGGTGACGGGGGAGGCTATGGCTACACCTTC. It translates to CSVGDGGGYGYTF.

The chain is built from TRBV6-1 and TRBJ2-7, with a tentative D call TRBD2 (6 bases). CDR3 size: 15 residues. V shed 6 bases and J shed 3 bases, with 18 bases lying between them. Germline V gene sequence: CDR1 MNHNS, CDR2 SASEGT. The CDR3 here is CASSPTRGLNYEQYF. In nucleotides, the CDR3 is TGTGCCAGCAGCCCCACACGGGGGTTGAACTACGAGCAGTACTTC.